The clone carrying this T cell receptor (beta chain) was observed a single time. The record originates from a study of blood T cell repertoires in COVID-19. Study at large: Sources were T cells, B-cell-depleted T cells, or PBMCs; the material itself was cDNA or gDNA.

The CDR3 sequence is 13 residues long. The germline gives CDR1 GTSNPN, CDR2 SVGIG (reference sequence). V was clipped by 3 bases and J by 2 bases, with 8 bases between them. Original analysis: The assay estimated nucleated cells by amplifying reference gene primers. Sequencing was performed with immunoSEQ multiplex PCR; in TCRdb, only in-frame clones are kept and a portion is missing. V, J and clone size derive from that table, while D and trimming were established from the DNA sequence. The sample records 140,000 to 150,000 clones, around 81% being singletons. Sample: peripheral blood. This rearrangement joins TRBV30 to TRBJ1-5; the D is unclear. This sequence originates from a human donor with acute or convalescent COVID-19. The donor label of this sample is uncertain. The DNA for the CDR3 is TGTGCCTGGAGCGACGGGGGCAATCAGCCCCAGCATTTT. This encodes CAWSDGGNQPQHF.